The rows below give T cell receptor beta chains drawn from one sample of a study of regulatory T cells in long-lasting Graves disease. Via MiXCR, TCRdb re-called the multiplex PCR reads, giving one row per CDR3 protein. The sample includes hundreds of thousands of distinct CDR3 sequences, 15% to 20% of them seen just once. The same sample was also used in a study of T cells in Graves' hyperthyroidism and ophthalmopathy.

The sample was peripheral blood mononuclear cells (PBMCs), taken at new diagnosis, from a patient treated with antithyroid drugs. The receptors shown here come from a woman aged 30 to 39 with Graves disease. Each CDR3 is given with its conserved first and last residue. The D gene is left open where the match is weak. The size of a clone is reported for some rows only, either as once, few or many, or as a class for expanded clones.

j_call d_call clone_size v_call cdr3_nt cdr3_aa
TRBJ2-1 TRBD2 - TRBV19 TGTGCCAGTAGTATTCAACTAGCGGGAGAGAATGAGCAGTTCTTC CASSIQLAGENEQFF
TRBJ1-3 - - TRBV6-5 TGTGCCAGCAGTTACGCTGTCCCTACATCTGGAAACACCATATATTTT CASSYAVPTSGNTIYF
TRBJ2-7 - - TRBV19 TGTGCCAGTAGTATAGATGGGCTCGCCTACGAGCAGTACTTC CASSIDGLAYEQYF
TRBJ2-7 TRBD2 - TRBV5-6 TGTGCCAGCAGCCCCCGCGAGAGCGGGATCTTTCGGTACTTC CASSPRESGIFRYF
TRBJ2-1 - many TRBV5-1 TGCGCCAGCAGCTCAGGGATAGATGAGCAGTTCTTC CASSSGIDEQFF
TRBJ2-6 - few TRBV27 TGTGCCAGCAGATCTACAGGGTCTGGGGCCAACGTCCTGACTTTC CASRSTGSGANVLTF
TRBJ2-7 - few TRBV5-1 TGCGCCAGCAGCTTGGGACGGCCAATGATAAGGGGTATGAACGAGCAGTACTTC CASSLGRPMIRGMNEQYF
TRBJ2-3 TRBD2 many TRBV12-3/TRBV12-4 TGTGCCAGCAGTTCCGGACTAGCGGGCACAGATACGCAGTATTTT CASSSGLAGTDTQYF
TRBJ2-1 - many TRBV30 TGTGCCTGGAGTGTAGGGGGCTCCTACAATGAGCAGTTCTTC CAWSVGGSYNEQFF
TRBJ2-7 - many TRBV7-8 TGTGCCAGCAGCCTGGCCGGGGGAGATTTCTACGAGCAGTACTTC CASSLAGGDFYEQYF
TRBJ1-6 - many TRBV2 TGTGCCAGCAGTGAACTGGCGAGCTCCTATAATTCACCCCTCCACTTT CASSELASSYNSPLHF
TRBJ2-7 TRBD2 many TRBV10-3 TGTGCCAGTACGGGACTAGTCTCCTACGAGCAGTACTTC CASTGLVSYEQYF
TRBJ2-3 - many TRBV20-1 TGCAGTTCCCAAAAGGGCAGCACAGATACGCAGTATTTT CSSQKGSTDTQYF
TRBJ2-1 TRBD1 few TRBV18 TGTGCCAGCTCGGTCGGACAGGCCAGTACCCTCAATGAGCAGTTCTTC CASSVGQASTLNEQFF
TRBJ1-5 - - TRBV7-9 TGTGCCAGCAGCCGAGGGGGGGATCAGCCCCAGCATTTT CASSRGGDQPQHF
TRBJ2-1 - many TRBV6-1 TGTGCCAGCAATTGGCGGGACCGTAGTAACAATGAGCAGTTCTTC CASNWRDRSNNEQFF
TRBJ2-3 - - TRBV24-1 TGTGCCACCAGTGATTTCCTACCCCCCACGCAGTATTTT CATSDFLPPTQYF